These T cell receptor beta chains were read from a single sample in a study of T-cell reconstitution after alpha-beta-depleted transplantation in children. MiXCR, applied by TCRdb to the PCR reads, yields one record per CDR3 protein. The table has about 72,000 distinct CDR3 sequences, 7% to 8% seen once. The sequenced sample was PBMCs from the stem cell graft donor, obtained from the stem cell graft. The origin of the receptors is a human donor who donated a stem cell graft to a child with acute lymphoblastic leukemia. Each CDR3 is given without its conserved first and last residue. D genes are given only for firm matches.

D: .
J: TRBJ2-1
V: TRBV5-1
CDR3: ASSPPRGGSKF

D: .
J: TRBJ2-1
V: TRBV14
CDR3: ASSPGGISYNEQF

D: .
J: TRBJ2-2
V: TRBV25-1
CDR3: ASSELLNTGELF

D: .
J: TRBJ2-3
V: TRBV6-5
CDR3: ASSYSGYTDTQY

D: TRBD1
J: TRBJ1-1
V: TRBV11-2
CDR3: ASSPTAGTGLNTEAF

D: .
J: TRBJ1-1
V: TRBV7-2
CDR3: ASSLALNTEAF

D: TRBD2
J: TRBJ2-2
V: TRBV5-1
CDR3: ASTSGGRNTGELF

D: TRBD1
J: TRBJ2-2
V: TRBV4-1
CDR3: ASSQWTGGTGELF

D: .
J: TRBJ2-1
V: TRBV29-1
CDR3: SVENSSSYNEQF

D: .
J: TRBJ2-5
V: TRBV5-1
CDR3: ASSLSQYQETQY

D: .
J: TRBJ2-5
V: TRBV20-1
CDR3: SADPPGGQETQY

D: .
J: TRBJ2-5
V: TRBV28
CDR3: ASSLEGPVLQETQY

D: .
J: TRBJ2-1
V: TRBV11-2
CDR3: ASSRVSNEQF

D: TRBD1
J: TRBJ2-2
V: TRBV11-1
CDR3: ASSLRAARGSNTGELF

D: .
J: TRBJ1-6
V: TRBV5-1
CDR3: ASAGLYNSPLH

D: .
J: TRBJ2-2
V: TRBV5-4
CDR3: ASSLAGQHSAGELF

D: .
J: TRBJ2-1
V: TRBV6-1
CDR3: ASSVSEVAYNEQF

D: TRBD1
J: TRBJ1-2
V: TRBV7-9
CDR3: ASSNPGQGYYT